A selection of T cell receptor beta chains follows, all from one sample in a study of T cell repertoires in cytomegalovirus infection. TCRdb used MiXCR to reprocess the reads, holding one entry per CDR3 protein. The sample consists of 640,000 or so distinct CDR3 sequences, around 31% of them appearing once. These receptors have no identified antigens. Sequencing was performed on cultured PBMCs, taken from culture after CMV antigen stimulation. Receptor source: a human donor in good health (CMV status not recorded). Some clones in this sample may be carry-over from other donors' samples. Both conserved end residues are part of each CDR3. Fields, in order: CDR3 protein, CDR3 DNA, J gene, V gene, D gene, clone size. D genes are given only for firm matches. For some rows the clone size is stated as once, few or many, or as a class when expanded; others skip it.

CDR3: CASSPDGNNEKLFF; DNA: TGTGCCAGCAGCCCGGACGGGAATAATGAAAAACTGTTTTTT; J: TRBJ1-4; V: TRBV7-9; D: .; size: .
CDR3: CASSQFGTEAFF; DNA: TGTGCCAGCAGCCAATTTGGTACTGAAGCTTTCTTT; J: TRBJ1-1; V: TRBV3-1; D: .; size: once
CDR3: CASSSQGRYQPQHF; DNA: TGTGCCAGCAGCTCCCAGGGGAGGTATCAGCCCCAGCATTTT; J: TRBJ1-5; V: TRBV7-8; D: .; size: .
CDR3: CASSEQGGEKLFF; DNA: TGTGCCAGCAGTGAACAGGGTGGTGAAAAACTGTTTTTT; J: TRBJ1-4; V: TRBV6-1; D: .; size: .
CDR3: CASSPPPPGLAFTDTQYF; DNA: TGTGCCAGCAGCCCCCCACCCCCGGGACTAGCGTTCACAGATACGCAGTATTTT; J: TRBJ2-3; V: TRBV7-2; D: TRBD2; size: .
CDR3: CASSPTRARTEAFF; DNA: TGTGCCAGCAGCCCCACCAGGGCTCGTACTGAAGCTTTCTTT; J: TRBJ1-1; V: TRBV7-2; D: .; size: .
CDR3: CASSQEEPFYNEQFF; DNA: TGCGCCAGCAGCCAAGAGGAACCTTTTTACAATGAGCAGTTCTTC; J: TRBJ2-1; V: TRBV4-1; D: .; size: few
CDR3: CASSFYRGSYNEQFF; DNA: TGTGCCAGTAGCTTCTACAGGGGGTCCTACAATGAGCAGTTCTTC; J: TRBJ2-1; V: TRBV19; D: TRBD1; size: .
CDR3: CASSYTSVESTQYF; DNA: TGTGCCAGCAGCTACACTAGCGTTGAGAGTACCCAGTACTTC; J: TRBJ2-5; V: TRBV7-9; D: TRBD2; size: many
CDR3: CASSSRVNNEQFF; DNA: TGTGCCAGCAGCTCCCGGGTTAACAATGAGCAGTTCTTC; J: TRBJ2-1; V: TRBV11-2; D: .; size: few
CDR3: CASATSGGNEQYF; DNA: TGTGCCAGCGCGACTAGCGGGGGCAACGAGCAGTACTTC; J: TRBJ2-7; V: TRBV3-1; D: TRBD2; size: .
CDR3: CASSFTAGNLNYGYTF; DNA: TGTGCCAGCAGCTTTACTGCAGGGAACCTTAACTATGGCTACACCTTC; J: TRBJ1-2; V: TRBV7-9; D: .; size: .
CDR3: CSAITGVGFNEQFF; DNA: TGCAGTGCTATTACTGGCGTCGGATTCAATGAGCAGTTCTTC; J: TRBJ2-1; V: TRBV20-1; D: .; size: .
CDR3: CASSAPGQGNLYNSPLHF; DNA: TGTGCCAGCAGCGCTCCGGGACAGGGGAATCTCTATAATTCACCCCTCCACTTT; J: TRBJ1-6; V: TRBV7-8; D: TRBD1; size: .
CDR3: CASSLGLAGKEQYF; DNA: TGTGCCAGCAGCTTAGGACTAGCGGGGAAAGAGCAGTACTTC; J: TRBJ2-7; V: TRBV7-6; D: TRBD2; size: few
CDR3: CASSLANRGYNSPLHF; DNA: TGTGCCAGCAGCTTGGCCAATCGAGGGTATAATTCACCCCTCCACTTT; J: TRBJ1-6; V: TRBV7-9; D: .; size: .
CDR3: CASSLGLGGQETQYF; DNA: TGTGCCAGCAGCTTAGGATTGGGCGGCCAAGAGACCCAGTACTTC; J: TRBJ2-5; V: TRBV7-2; D: .; size: .
CDR3: CASKRGAAYNEQFF; DNA: TGCGCCAGCAAGCGGGGGGCAGCCTACAATGAGCAGTTCTTC; J: TRBJ2-1; V: TRBV10-2; D: TRBD2; size: .
CDR3: CSAPYTDTQYF; DNA: TGCAGTGCTCCGTACACAGATACGCAGTATTTT; J: TRBJ2-3; V: TRBV20-1; D: .; size: .
CDR3: CASRGRDNQPQHF; DNA: TGTGCCAGCAGGGGCAGGGACAATCAGCCCCAGCATTTT; J: TRBJ1-5; V: TRBV6-6; D: .; size: .
CDR3: CASSLGLAGGRVLYEQYF; DNA: TGTGCCAGCAGCTTAGGACTAGCGGGAGGGAGGGTCCTCTACGAGCAGTACTTC; J: TRBJ2-7; V: TRBV7-9; D: TRBD2; size: .
CDR3: CASSYSRLRTTDTQYF; DNA: TGTGCCAGCAGTTACTCAAGGCTACGGACCACAGATACGCAGTATTTT; J: TRBJ2-3; V: TRBV6-2/TRBV6-3; D: .; size: many